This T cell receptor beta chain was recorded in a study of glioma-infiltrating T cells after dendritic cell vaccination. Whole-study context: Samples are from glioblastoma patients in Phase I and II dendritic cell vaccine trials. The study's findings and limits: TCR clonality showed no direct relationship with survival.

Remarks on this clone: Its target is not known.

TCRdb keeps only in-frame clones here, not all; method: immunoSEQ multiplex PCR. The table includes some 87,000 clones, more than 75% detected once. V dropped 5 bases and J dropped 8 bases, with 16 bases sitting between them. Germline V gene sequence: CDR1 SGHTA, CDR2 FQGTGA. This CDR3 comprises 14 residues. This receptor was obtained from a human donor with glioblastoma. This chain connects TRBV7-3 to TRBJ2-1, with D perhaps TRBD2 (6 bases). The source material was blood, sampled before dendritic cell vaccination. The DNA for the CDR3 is TGTGCCAGCAGCCCCGGAACTAGCTTCTATGAGCAGTTCTTC. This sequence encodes CASSPGTSFYEQFF.